The 11 T cell receptor beta chains presented below share a single source sample, sequenced in a study of blood T cell repertoires in COVID-19. Repertoires were generated with immunoSEQ multiplex PCR, while TCRdb's copy carries only in-frame clones and drops some. Found here are 110,000 to 150,000 clones, around 86% of them singletons; the top ten hold less than 6.5%. The sequencing input was peripheral blood. The receptors stem from a human donor in a cohort sampled during active COVID-19.

The gene calls are TRBV3-1 (or the pseudogene TRBV3-2) and TRBJ2-7, with 7 bases fitting TRBD1. Trimming removed 4 bases from V and 2 bases from J; junction bases left unmatched: 5. Germline CDR1 reads LGHDT; CDR2 reads YNNKEL (reference sequence). The CDR3 has 14 amino acids. For the CDR3, the DNA is TGTGCCAGCAGCCCAGGGGGTTCGGCCTACGAGCAGTACTTC. Translated: CASSPGGSAYEQYF.

This clone was seen once. The chain combines TRBV9 with TRBJ1-6; 9 bases are shared with TRBD1. V was pared by 3 bases and J by 10 bases, with 14 bases of the junction left unmatched. CDR1 and CDR2 from the germline V gene are SGDLS and YYNGEE. This CDR3 contains 17 residues. CDR3 sequence: CASSGRHGQGITSPLHF. DNA of the CDR3: TGTGCCAGCAGCGGGAGGCACGGACAGGGGATCACCTCACCCCTCCACTTT.

The V call is TRBV6-5, the J call TRBJ1-3; D possibly corresponds to TRBD1 (6 bases). V was clipped by 6 bases and J by 3 bases, with 12 bases between them. The CDR3 runs to 14 residues. Germline assignment: CDR1 MNHEY and CDR2 SVGAGI. The CDR3 coding sequence is TGTGCCAGCAGAGGGGGGGATTATGGAAACACCATATATTTT. Translating gives CASRGGDYGNTIYF.

The chain uses TRBV5-1 and TRBJ2-3, with D unclear. The CDR3 sequence is 13 residues long. Trimming cost V 7 bases and J 2 bases, with 11 bases left between them. Germline CDR1 is SGHRS and CDR2 is YFSETQ. The CDR3 loop is CASSTTFTDTQYF. The CDR3 region has the DNA TGCGCCAGCTCAACCACTTTCACAGATACGCAGTATTTT.

This chain connects TRBV20-1 to TRBJ1-1, with D possibly being TRBD1 (6 bases). In germline, CDR1 is DFQATT, CDR2 SNEGSKA (reference sequence). CDR3 size: 11 residues. Trimming left V 2 bases short and J 7 bases short, with 8 bases between. The chain's CDR3 is CSARRGGEAFF. CDR3 nucleotides: TGCAGTGCTAGAAGGGGGGGTGAAGCTTTCTTT.

The chain carries TRBV5-1 and TRBJ1-2; D perhaps matches TRBD1 (5 bases). The germline CDR1 and CDR2 sequences are SGHRS and YFSETQ. The length of the CDR3 is 19 residues. The V end lost 4 bases, the J end lost 7 bases, and 32 bases lay between the germline ends. The CDR3 spells CASSRRTGTAPFPGGGYTF. The CDR3 bases are TGCGCCAGCAGCCGGAGGACCGGGACTGCTCCGTTCCCCGGTGGTGGCTACACCTTC.

This rearrangement joins TRBV2 to TRBJ2-5, with TRBD2 identical over 10 bases. The ends lost 3 bases at V and 4 bases at J; junction bases unmatched: 11. Germline V CDR1 and CDR2: SNHLY, FYNNEI. The CDR3 covers 17 residues. The CDR3 DNA reads as TGTGCCAGCAGTGACCCAGCGGGAGGGTTGGGGGGAGAGACCCAGTACTTC. Residues: CASSDPAGGLGGETQYF.

This clone has a handful of counts. V usage is TRBV5-4 and J usage is TRBJ2-3; TRBD1 is a possible D gene (5 bases). The CDR3 is made up of 14 amino acids. CDR1 SGHNT and CDR2 YYREEE come from the germline V gene (reference sequence). V was trimmed by 5 bases and J by 2 bases, leaving 12 bases between them. The CDR3 here is CASSSNRYTDTQYF. DNA of the CDR3: TGTGCCAGCAGTTCCAACAGGTACACAGATACGCAGTATTTT. Full variable domain (rest looked up from reference TRBV5-4 and TRBJ2-3): ETGVTQSPTHLIKTRGQQVTLRCSSQSGHNTVSWYQQALGQGPQFIFQYYREEENGRGNFPPRFSGLQFPNYSSELNVNALELDDSALYLCASSSNRYTDTQYFGPGTRLTVL.

The rearrangement links TRBV28 to TRBJ2-7; tentatively, D is TRBD2 (6 bases). The V end lost 6 bases, the J end lost 5 bases, and 17 bases lay between the germline ends. Germline assignment: CDR1 MDHEN and CDR2 SYDVKM. The CDR3 has 14 amino acids. The CDR3 region has the DNA TGTGCCAGCAGCCGACCCGGGACTGGGGACGAGCAGTACTTC. Its translation: CASSRPGTGDEQYF.

The chain has TRBV9 and TRBJ1-1; 7 bases match TRBD1. Trimming at V came to 2 bases and at J to 1 base, leaving 2 bases not matched to a gene. Germline loops: CDR1 SGDLS, CDR2 YYNGEE. CDR3 size: 14 residues. The CDR3 DNA reads as TGTGCCAGCAGCGTTGGGACAGCGAACACTGAAGCTTTCTTT. As protein: CASSVGTANTEAFF.

This clone showed up just once. V is TRBV19 and J is TRBJ2-3, with 11 bases fitting TRBD2. CDR3 length: 14 residues. Germline loops: CDR1 LNHDA, CDR2 SQIVND (reference sequence). J gave up 0 bases and V 10 bases, and 3 bases lay outside the gene matches. This chain's CDR3 is CATGTSGSTDTQYF. The CDR3 bases are TGTGCCACTGGGACTAGCGGTAGCACAGATACGCAGTATTTT. The full variable domain, with the rest looked up from reference TRBV19 and TRBJ2-3, is DGGITQSPKYLFRKEGQNVTLSCEQNLNHDAMYWYRQDPGQGLRLIYYSQIVNDFQKGDIAEGYSVSREKKESFPLTVTSAQKNPTAFYLCATGTSGSTDTQYFGPGTRLTVL.